This TCR beta chain stems from a study of breast tumors, draining lymph nodes, adjacent tissues. Axillary draining lymph nodes of breast cancer patients supplied the node samples. This clonotype was counted ten times or more. Its specificity is unknown. Study outcomes and limitations: Tumor repertoires ranked between lymph nodes and nontumor tissue in diversity, with V and J gene preferences. Compared with basal-like, luminal-like tumors shared significantly more repertoire with nontumor tissue.

The CDR3 is 12 residues long. V lost 7 bases and J 7 bases, leaving 13 bases between the germline ends. From the multiplex PCR reads, TCRdb called clonotypes with MiXCR, one entry per CDR3 protein. The table has 150,000 to 200,000 distinct CDR3 sequences, around 33% seen once; the top ten hold roughly 3.8%. The source material was axillary lymph node tissue. This TCR derives from a female donor with breast cancer. Some clones in this sample may be carry-over from other donors' samples. The J gene is TRBJ1-1, the V gene TRBV12-3 or TRBV12-4; D gene ambiguous. The CDR3 DNA reads as TGTGCCAGCACCCTACGGACGGATGAAGCTTTCTTT. Residues: CASTLRTDEAFF.